The 27 T cell receptor beta chains in this list originate from one sample, sequenced in a study of early T cells in non-severe SARS-CoV-2 infection. TCRdb re-called the 5' RACE reads with MiXCR, one entry per CDR3 protein. The sample lists 40,000 to 50,000 distinct CDR3 sequences; approximately 7.1% were seen once. Sequencing input: whole blood. These receptors were taken from an adult who was a healthcare worker with PCR-confirmed SARS-CoV-2 infection or an uninfected control (not recorded which).

The table lists this clonotype with a few counts. This sequence joins TRBV18 and TRBJ2-7; 8 bases are a match to TRBD2. The ends lost 3 bases at V and 0 bases at J; junction bases unmatched: 4. Germline V gives CDR1 KGHSH, CDR2 LQKENI. This CDR3 comprises 15 residues. CDR3 protein: CASSPGSGASYEQYF. The CDR3 region has the DNA TGTGCCAGCTCACCGGGTAGCGGGGCCTCCTACGAGCAGTACTTC. The full variable domain, its missing parts supplied by reference TRBV18 and TRBJ2-7, is NAGVMQNPRHLVRRRGQEARLRCSPMKGHSHVYWYRQLPEEGLKFMVYLQKENIIDESGMPKERFSAEFPKEGPSILRIQQVVRGDSAAYFCASSPGSGASYEQYFGPGTRLTVT.

This clonotype showed up just a few times. The genes are TRBV19 and TRBJ1-4, with 7 bases lining up with TRBD1. CDR3 length: 16 residues. The V gene end was trimmed by 5 bases and the J gene end by 8 bases; junction bases not matched to a gene: 14. From germline, CDR1 is LNHDA and CDR2 SQIVND (reference sequence). CDR3 nucleotides: TGTGCCAGTAGTTCGGGGACAGTTTTATTTGGGGAAAAACTGTTTTTT. Translation gives CASSSGTVLFGEKLFF.

The CDR3 loop reads CASSEHTDGSPLHF. The CDR3 nucleotides are TGTGCCAGCAGTGAGCACACGGATGGGTCACCCCTCCACTTT. The gene calls are TRBV6-4 and TRBJ1-6; D ambiguous. CDR3 length equals 14 residues. Germline V gives CDR1 MRHNA, CDR2 SNTAGT. V was cut by 3 bases and J by 10 bases, with 13 bases left in between.

The V and J genes are TRBV4-1 and TRBJ2-5; D is perhaps TRBD2 (5 bases). Germline CDR1 MGHRA, CDR2 YSYEKL. This CDR3 is 14 amino acids long. Trimming stripped 1 base from V and 5 bases from J, with 11 bases between. CDR3 in DNA: TGCGCCAGCAGCCAAGTTAGCGTCGAGGAGACCCAGTACTTC. Its translation is CASSQVSVEETQYF.

This clonotype was counted many times. The genes are TRBV12-3 or TRBV12-4 and TRBJ2-2; 7 bases align to TRBD1. The CDR3 has 15 residues. With V trimmed by 6 bases and J by 3 bases, 7 bases remained unmatched. The CDR3 sequence is CASSPGTEDTGELFF. CDR3 nucleotides: TGTGCCAGCAGCCCCGGGACAGAGGACACCGGGGAGCTGTTTTTT.

V gene TRBV6-6 combines with J gene TRBJ1-4; D call uncertain. The CDR3 has 12 amino acids. From germline, CDR1 is MNHNY and CDR2 SVGAGI (reference sequence). Trimming removed 0 bases at V and 7 bases at J, with 3 bases between. This CDR3 reads CASSYSTEKLFF. Written as DNA, the CDR3 is TGTGCCAGCAGTTACTCGACTGAAAAACTGTTTTTT.

This clonotype was seen at least ten times. The chain links TRBV3-1 to TRBJ2-3, with 8 bases identical to TRBD1. From germline, CDR1 is LGHDT and CDR2 YNNKEL (reference sequence). Trimming removed 1 base from V and 1 base from J; junction bases left unmatched: 10. The CDR3 totals 18 residues. The CDR3 spells CASSQGVTGDLGTDTQYF. The CDR3 DNA reads TGTGCCAGCAGCCAAGGTGTGACAGGGGATTTAGGCACAGATACGCAGTATTTT.

This chain links TRBV18 with TRBJ1-2; 7 bases align to TRBD1. CDR1 KGHSH and CDR2 LQKENI come from the germline V gene. V lost 3 bases, J lost 5 bases, and 9 bases stayed unmatched. This CDR3 region has 15 residues. The CDR3, as DNA: TGTGCCAGCTCACCGACACAGGGGAATGGTTATGGCTACACCTTC. Its translation: CASSPTQGNGYGYTF.

This chain connects TRBV12-3 or TRBV12-4 to TRBJ1-1, with D tentatively TRBD1 (6 bases). The CDR3 is 12 amino acids. V gave up 7 bases and J gave up 8 bases, with 14 bases separating them. Here the CDR3 reads CASTHRAGEAFF. The CDR3 DNA reads TGTGCCAGCACCCACAGGGCAGGGGAAGCTTTCTTT.

The table lists this clonotype with many counts. The chain employs TRBV5-1 and TRBJ2-3; 10 bases line up with TRBD2. There are 16 residues in the CDR3. CDR1 is SGHRS and CDR2 is YFSETQ in the germline V gene. Germline trimming cut 1 base from V and 1 base from J; bases unmatched to any gene: 3. Here the CDR3 reads CASSLWLAGGTDTQYF. The CDR3, as DNA: TGCGCCAGCAGCTTGTGGCTAGCGGGGGGCACAGATACGCAGTATTTT. The full variable domain, in which reference TRBV5-1 and TRBJ2-3 provide the parts outside the CDR3, is KAGVTQTPRYLIKTRGQQVTLSCSPISGHRSVSWYQQTPGQGLQFLFEYFSETQRNKGNFPGRFSGRQFSNSRSEMNVSTLELGDSALYLCASSLWLAGGTDTQYFGPGTRLTVL.

This clonotype was found a few times. This chain joins TRBV7-6 and TRBJ2-7; 7 positions match TRBD1. The CDR3 is 14 residues long. CDR1 SGHVS and CDR2 FNYEAQ come from the germline V gene. V dropped 1 base and J dropped 2; count of bases not matched to a gene: 2. The CDR3 coding sequence is TGTGCCAGCAGCTTAGAGGGACAGCCCTACGAGCAGTACTTC. It yields the protein CASSLEGQPYEQYF.

This chain uses TRBV6-5 with TRBJ1-1; the match to TRBD1 covers 7 bases. CDR3 length: 14 residues. Per the germline V gene, CDR1 is MNHEY and CDR2 is SVGAGI. Trimming at V came to 2 bases and at J to 6 bases, leaving 6 bases not matched to a gene. The CDR3 bases are TGTGCCAGCAGTTACGGGCAGGGGGATCCTGAAGCTTTCTTT. Protein sequence: CASSYGQGDPEAFF.

This clonotype was recorded at least ten times. This chain uses TRBV19 with TRBJ1-2, with a tentative D call TRBD1 (5 bases). V lost 5 bases, J lost 6 bases, and 16 bases lay in between. CDR1 and CDR2 from the germline V gene are LNHDA and SQIVND (reference sequence). The CDR3 extends over 14 amino acids. The CDR3 bases are TGTGCCAGTAGTTCGGGACCGGGACTTAATGGCTACACCTTC. Its protein product is CASSSGPGLNGYTF.

This clonotype was seen at least ten times. The chain links TRBV9 to TRBJ1-1; a weak D match, TRBD1 (5 bases). Germline-derived CDR1 and CDR2 are SGDLS and YYNGEE. This CDR3 contains 12 residues. The ends were cut back, 4 bases at V and 7 bases at J, with 11 bases in the middle. The CDR3 reads CASSLTENEAFF. The CDR3 DNA reads TGTGCCAGCAGCCTGACAGAGAATGAAGCTTTCTTT.

The CDR3: CASSQEPASGNEQYF. The CDR3 DNA reads TGTGCCAGCAGCCAAGAACCCGCTAGCGGCAACGAGCAGTACTTC. The rearrangement uses TRBV4-2 and TRBJ2-7, with 7 bases aligning to TRBD2. CDR3 length equals 15 residues. Germline CDR1 LGHNA, CDR2 YNFKEQ. V gave up 0 bases and J gave up 5 bases; unmatched junction bases: 7.

This clonotype was seen a few times. The chain links TRBV7-3 to TRBJ2-1; tentative D call: TRBD1 (5 bases). From germline, CDR1 is SGHTA and CDR2 FQGTGA. CDR3 length: 14 amino acids. The V end lost 4 bases, the J end lost 7 bases, and 14 bases lay between the germline ends. Written as DNA, the CDR3 is TGTGCCAGCAGCTCCACTTCGGACACGAATGAGCAGTTCTTC. Translation gives CASSSTSDTNEQFF.

This clonotype was detected a few times. The rearrangement uses TRBV4-1 and TRBJ2-3; TRBD2 agrees at 9 bases. The V gene's germline CDR1 is MGHRA and CDR2 YSYEKL. The CDR3 contains 16 residues. J was trimmed by 0 bases and V by 5 bases; bases with no gene match: 6. CDR3 sequence: CASSSGGGVSTDTQYF. The DNA of the CDR3 is TGCGCCAGCAGCTCCGGCGGGGGGGTTAGCACAGATACGCAGTATTTT.

Only a few counts were recorded for this clonotype. The gene calls are TRBV6-2 or TRBV6-3 and TRBJ2-5; weak D call: TRBD2 (6 bases). V gave up 8 bases and J gave up 0 bases, with 10 bases separating them. In germline, CDR1 is MNHEY, CDR2 SVGEGT. The CDR3 runs to 13 residues. The CDR3 spells CASEGGYQETQYF. In nucleotides, the CDR3 is TGTGCCAGCGAGGGAGGCTACCAAGAGACCCAGTACTTC.

The V and J genes are TRBV3-1 and TRBJ2-2; D call uncertain. V was clipped by 7 bases and J by 1 base, with 4 bases between them. The CDR3 covers 12 residues. CDR1 and CDR2 from the germline V gene are LGHDT and YNNKEL (reference sequence). The CDR3 DNA reads as TGTGCCAGCAAGGGGAACACCGGGGAGCTGTTTTTT. It yields the protein CASKGNTGELFF. Together with reference TRBV3-1 and TRBJ2-2, the CDR3 gives the full variable domain: DTAVSQTPKYLVTQMGNDKSIKCEQNLGHDTMYWYKQDSKKFLKIMFSYNNKELIINETVPNRFSPKSPDKAHLNLHINSLELGDSAVYFCASKGNTGELFFGEGSRLTVL.

The chain recombines TRBV6-6 with TRBJ1-4; no clear D. The CDR3 has 14 amino acids. V lost 7 bases to trimming and J lost 4 bases, with 13 bases between them. Looked up from germline, CDR1 is MNHNY and CDR2 is SVGAGI (reference sequence). CDR3 region: CASIAGDYNEKLFF. The CDR3 DNA reads as TGTGCCAGCATCGCCGGGGATTATAATGAAAAACTGTTTTTT.

This clonotype was counted a few times. The J gene is TRBJ2-1, the V gene TRBV3-1; D remains unclear. The V end was cut by 5 bases, the J end by 6 bases, with 5 bases between. Germline loops: CDR1 LGHDT, CDR2 YNNKEL (reference sequence). This CDR3 has 11 amino acids. CDR3 DNA: TGTGCCAGCAGCGGGCCCAATGAGCAGTTCTTC. Translating it yields CASSGPNEQFF.

A few counts support this clonotype. This chain links TRBV19 with TRBJ1-2; D not resolved. The CDR3 is made up of 14 amino acids. Trimming removed 2 bases from V and 6 bases from J, with 13 bases in between. The V gene's germline CDR1 is LNHDA and CDR2 SQIVND (reference sequence). The CDR3 is CASSIREGVNGYTF. The CDR3 nucleotides read TGTGCCAGTAGTATACGGGAGGGCGTCAATGGCTACACCTTC.

The chain combines TRBV7-7 with TRBJ2-7; D not certain. The CDR3 contains 15 residues. V lost 1 base and J 5 bases, leaving 15 bases between the germline ends. From germline, CDR1 is SSHAT and CDR2 FNYEAQ (reference sequence). Written as DNA, the CDR3 is TGTGCCAGCAGCTTAGGGGTCGGAGCTGACGACGAGCAGTACTTC. Translating it yields CASSLGVGADDEQYF.

This clonotype turned up a few times. The rearrangement joins TRBV15 to TRBJ2-7; D gene unclear. Germline V gene lookup returns CDR1 LNHNV and CDR2 YYDKDF (reference sequence). V shed 5 bases and J shed 0 bases, with 5 bases lying between them. The CDR3 extends over 12 amino acids. This CDR3 is CATSGYSYEQYF. DNA of the CDR3: TGTGCCACCAGCGGGTACTCCTACGAGCAGTACTTC.

The sample holds many counts of this clonotype. V is TRBV24-1 and J is TRBJ2-3; D might be TRBD2 (6 bases). The V end was cut by 5 bases, the J end by 4 bases, with 9 bases between. This CDR3 region has 13 residues. Germline CDR1 KGHDR, CDR2 SFDVKD. Here the CDR3 reads CATSAPGADTQYF. The CDR3 coding sequence is TGTGCCACCAGTGCACCGGGAGCAGATACGCAGTATTTT.

This clonotype was counted many times. V gene TRBV29-1 combines with J gene TRBJ1-1; 7 positions match TRBD1. V was clipped by 0 bases and J by 0 bases; unmatched bases: 7. Germline CDR1 is SQVTM and CDR2 is ANQGSEA. The CDR3 sequence is 16 residues long. The CDR3 nucleotides are TGCAGCGTTGAAGATCCCCTGACAGGGTTGAACACTGAAGCTTTCTTT. Amino acid sequence: CSVEDPLTGLNTEAFF.

This clonotype was recorded many times. The chain has TRBV28 and TRBJ1-2; TRBD1 might be the D (6 bases). V was clipped by 7 bases and J by 8 bases, with 20 bases between them. From germline, CDR1 is MDHEN and CDR2 SYDVKM. The CDR3 is 14 amino acids. As DNA, the CDR3 is TGTGCCAGCACCCTTGGAGGGGGAGGGACCGGCTACACCTTC. Translating it yields CASTLGGGGTGYTF.